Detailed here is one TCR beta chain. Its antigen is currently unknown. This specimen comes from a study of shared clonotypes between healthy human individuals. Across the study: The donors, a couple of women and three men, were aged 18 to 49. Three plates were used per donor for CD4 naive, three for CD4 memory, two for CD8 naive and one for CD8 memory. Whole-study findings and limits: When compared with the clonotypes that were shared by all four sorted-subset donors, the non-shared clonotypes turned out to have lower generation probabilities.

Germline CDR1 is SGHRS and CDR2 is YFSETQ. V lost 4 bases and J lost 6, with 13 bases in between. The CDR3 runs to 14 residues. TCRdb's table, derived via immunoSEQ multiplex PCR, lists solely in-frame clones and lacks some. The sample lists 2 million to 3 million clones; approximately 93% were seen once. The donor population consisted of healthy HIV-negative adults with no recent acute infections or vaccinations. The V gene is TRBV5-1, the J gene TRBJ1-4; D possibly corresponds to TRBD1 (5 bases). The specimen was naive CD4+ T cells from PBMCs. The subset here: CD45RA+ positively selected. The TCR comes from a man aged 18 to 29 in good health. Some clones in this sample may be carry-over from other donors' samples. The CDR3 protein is CASSPRGRDEKLFF. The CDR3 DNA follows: TGCGCCAGCAGCCCGCGGGGACGGGATGAAAAACTGTTTTTT.